The T cell receptor (beta chain) under discussion was sequenced for a study of human T cells and chemical hapten exposure (dated by TCRdb to the early 2020s). Describing the broader study: For sensitization, 2% DPC in acetone was applied to a 2 cm by 2 cm area of upper inner arm skin. Patient blood was sampled pre-sensitization (week 0) and at 2, 6 and about 24 weeks after DPC sensitization. For TCR sequencing, blood came from 25 to 35 alopecia patients at anywhere from one to four time points (pre-sensitization, 2, 6 and 24 weeks). Libraries were pooled for sequencing, and variation in per-sample TCR yields was attributed mainly to small differences in library volumes within the pool. The mostly female patient cohort included alopecia areata with under or over 50% scalp involvement, alopecia totalis and alopecia universalis. Throughout the approximately 26-week study period, patients were also given weekly therapeutic DPC doses on the scalp. Patch tests used Finn chambers with 0.01% DPC on the upper back, scored after 6 days by International Contact Dermatitis Research Group standards. This study followed changes in the peripheral blood TCR repertoire in vivo during primary and secondary sensitization of alopecia patients to the hapten diphenylcyclopropenone (DPC).

The time point label of this sample denotes: patch test 1, 2 weeks after DPC sensitization. The treatment or condition tag for this specimen amounts to: therapeutic diphenylcyclopropenone sensitization with weekly scalp DPC. At every patch-test visit, the blood draw took place before the patch test was put on. Patients were considered eligible if aged 18 to 70, diagnosed with alopecia and deemed suitable for DPC therapy, and patients were excluded if pregnant. Unfractionated whole blood was collected in Tempus Blood RNA tubes, and total RNA was extracted from that blood. Overall study outcomes, separate from this receptor: Significantly more large CDR3 similarity clusters were formed by expanded TCRs than by pre-sensitization or healthy control sets, consistent with antigen-driven responses. Because all patients had alopecia, a presumed autoimmune disease, the immune response of the patients might differ from that of healthy individuals. The number of PT1 expanded TCRs positively correlated with patch test score, significant at thresholds 8, 16 and 32 but not 4. After repeated subsampling, the strength of the expansion versus patch-test correlation and the threshold at which it became significant changed. No change with DPC sensitization was found in the number of TCRs above 1 in 1000 frequency, and no evidence of global repertoire structure alterations was found.

Library preparation employed RACE. Sequencing instrument: NextSeq 500. During library preparation, unique molecular identifiers were attached to individual cDNA molecules so that TCRs could be counted in a quantitative, reproducible way. For every blood RNA sample, sequencing covered both the TCR alpha and TCR beta chains. Processing in the source paper ran as follows. A median of approximately 96,000 TCRs per sample was observed, with a range of 23,224 to 690,600. The Decombinator software suite was used to annotate V, J and CDR3 in the TCR reads. To make PS versus PT1 abundance plots, every sample was subsampled to the same number of TCRs (28,000). Expanded TCRs were defined as absent before sensitization and observed at least eight times at the 2-week time point. TCRdb trimmed public reads at Q25 via fastp, called clones via MiXCR and kept in-frame beta chains. When rows share a CDR3 protein, they turn into one entry using the most common DNA and genes. These V and J calls rely on TCRdb rather than the paper's analysis. For this sample the table gives 75,000 to 100,000 distinct CDR3 sequences, of which 9.5% to 15% were detected only once. The ten largest clones take up less than 2.5% of the sample.

The V end gives up 0 bases and the J end 7 bases, leaving 1 base in the junction not matched to a gene. From the cysteine up to the phenylalanine, the CDR3 has a length of 13 residues. Of all the DNA, just the CDR3 is kept, 39 bases in frame from base 1. Sequences LGHDT (CDR1) and YNNKEL (CDR2) are obtained from the germline V gene (reference sequence). This clonotype was found a few times. Its antigen is unknown. No much larger clone is present one base from it, and per-base qualities are unavailable. The sequenced sample was whole blood, obtained in connection with sensitization to the hapten diphenylcyclopropenone (DPC). The chain is made from TRBV3-1 and TRBJ2-5; TRBD2 aligns with 8 central bases. This TCR came from a woman in her 40s with alopecia areata. Some clones in this sample may be carry-over from other donors' samples. The DNA sequence is given as TGTGCCAGCAGCCAAGATACTAGCGGGACCCAGTACTTC. This encodes CASSQDTSGTQYF.